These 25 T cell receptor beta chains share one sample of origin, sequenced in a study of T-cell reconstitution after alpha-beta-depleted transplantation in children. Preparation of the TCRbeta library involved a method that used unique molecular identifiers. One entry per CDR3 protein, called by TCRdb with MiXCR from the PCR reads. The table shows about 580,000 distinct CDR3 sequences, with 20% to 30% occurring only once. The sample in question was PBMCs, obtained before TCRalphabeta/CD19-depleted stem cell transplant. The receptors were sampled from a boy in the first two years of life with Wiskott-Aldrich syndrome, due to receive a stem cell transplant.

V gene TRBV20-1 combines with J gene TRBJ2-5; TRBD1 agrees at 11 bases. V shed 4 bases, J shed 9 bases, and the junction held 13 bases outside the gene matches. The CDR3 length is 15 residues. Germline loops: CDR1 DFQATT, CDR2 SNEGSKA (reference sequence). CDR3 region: CSANGQGAKKESQYF. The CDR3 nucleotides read TGCAGTGCTAACGGACAGGGGGCGAAAAAGGAGTCCCAGTACTTC.

The CDR3 protein is CASSYQTEYEQYF. CDR3 DNA sequence: TGTGCCAGCAGTTACCAAACAGAGTACGAGCAGTACTTC. This chain uses TRBV6-5 with TRBJ2-7; D is unresolved. V was cut by 2 bases and J by 4 bases, with 9 bases left in between. There are 13 residues in the CDR3. In germline, CDR1 is MNHEY, CDR2 SVGAGI.

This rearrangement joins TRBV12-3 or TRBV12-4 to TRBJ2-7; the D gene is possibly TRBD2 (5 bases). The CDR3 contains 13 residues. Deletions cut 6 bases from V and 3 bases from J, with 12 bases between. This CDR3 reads CASSLAAFYEQYF. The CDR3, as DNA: TGTGCCAGCAGCCTAGCAGCGTTCTACGAGCAGTACTTC.

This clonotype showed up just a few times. The CDR3 DNA sequence: TGCAGTGCTAGAGATCTCGGGACTAGCGGACGTTACAATGAGCAGTTCTTC. This sequence encodes CSARDLGTSGRYNEQFF. V gene TRBV20-1 combines with J gene TRBJ2-1; 11 bases are a match to TRBD2. V gave up 0 bases and J gave up 4 bases; unmatched junction bases: 8. Germline assignment: CDR1 DFQATT and CDR2 SNEGSKA (reference sequence). The CDR3 length is 17 residues.

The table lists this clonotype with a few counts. The CDR3 here is CSARGTVFAGELFF. The DNA of the CDR3 is TGCAGTGCTAGGGGGACAGTGTTCGCCGGGGAGCTGTTTTTT. This rearrangement joins TRBV20-1 to TRBJ2-2; 7 bases line up with TRBD1. Germline trimming cut 3 bases from V and 6 bases from J; bases unmatched to any gene: 7. Germline values: CDR1 DFQATT, CDR2 SNEGSKA (reference sequence). The CDR3 spans 14 residues.

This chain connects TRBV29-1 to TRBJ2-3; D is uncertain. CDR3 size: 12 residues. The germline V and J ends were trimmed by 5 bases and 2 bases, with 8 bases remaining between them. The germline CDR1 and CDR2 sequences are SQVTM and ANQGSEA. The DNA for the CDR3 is TGCAGCGTTAAGCTTCCCACAGATACGCAGTATTTT. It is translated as CSVKLPTDTQYF.

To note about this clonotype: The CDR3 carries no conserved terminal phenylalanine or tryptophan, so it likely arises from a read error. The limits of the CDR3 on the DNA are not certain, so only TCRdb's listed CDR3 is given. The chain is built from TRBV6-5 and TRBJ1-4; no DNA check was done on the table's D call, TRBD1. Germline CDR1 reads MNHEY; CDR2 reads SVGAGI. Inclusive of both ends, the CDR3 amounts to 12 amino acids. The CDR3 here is CASSYSPASGEK.

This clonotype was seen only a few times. The CDR3, as DNA: TGCAGTGCTAAAAAGGGGACGGCATTAAATGAAAAACTGTTTTTT. This sequence encodes CSAKKGTALNEKLFF. The chain employs TRBV20-1 and TRBJ1-4, with D possibly matching TRBD1 (5 bases). Germline CDR1 and CDR2: DFQATT and SNEGSKA (reference sequence). The CDR3 totals 15 residues. Trimming removed 4 bases from V and 5 bases from J, with 17 bases in between.

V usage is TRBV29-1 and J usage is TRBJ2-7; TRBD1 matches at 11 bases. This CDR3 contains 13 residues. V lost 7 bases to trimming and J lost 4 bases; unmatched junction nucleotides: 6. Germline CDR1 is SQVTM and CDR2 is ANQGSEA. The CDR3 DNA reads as TGCAGCGCCAGGACAGGGGGCTGGTACGAGCAGTACTTC. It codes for CSARTGGWYEQYF.

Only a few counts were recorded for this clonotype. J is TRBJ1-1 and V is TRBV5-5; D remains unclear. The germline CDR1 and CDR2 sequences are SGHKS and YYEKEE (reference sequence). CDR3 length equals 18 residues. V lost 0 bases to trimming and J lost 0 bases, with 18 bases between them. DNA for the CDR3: TGTGCCAGCAGCTTGGCGGGCCAACCCCTATCCATGAACACTGAAGCTTTCTTT. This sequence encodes CASSLAGQPLSMNTEAFF.

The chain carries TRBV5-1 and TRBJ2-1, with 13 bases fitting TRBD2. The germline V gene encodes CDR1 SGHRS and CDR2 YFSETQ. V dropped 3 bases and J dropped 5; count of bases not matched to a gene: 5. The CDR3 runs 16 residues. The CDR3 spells CASSWTSGRVDNEQFF. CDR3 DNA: TGCGCCAGCAGCTGGACTAGCGGGAGAGTAGACAATGAGCAGTTCTTC.

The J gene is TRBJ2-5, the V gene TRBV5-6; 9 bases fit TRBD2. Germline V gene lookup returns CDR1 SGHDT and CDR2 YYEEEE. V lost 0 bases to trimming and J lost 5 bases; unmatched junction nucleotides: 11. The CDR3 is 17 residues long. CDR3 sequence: CASSLAGVAGEVETQYF. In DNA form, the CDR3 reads TGTGCCAGCAGCTTGGCGGGGGTAGCGGGAGAGGTGGAGACCCAGTACTTC.

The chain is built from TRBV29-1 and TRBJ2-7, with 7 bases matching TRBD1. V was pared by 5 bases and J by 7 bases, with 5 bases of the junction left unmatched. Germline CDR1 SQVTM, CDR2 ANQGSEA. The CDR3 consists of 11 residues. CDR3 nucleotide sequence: TGCAGCGTTATACAGGGGTGGGAGCAGTACTTC. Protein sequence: CSVIQGWEQYF.

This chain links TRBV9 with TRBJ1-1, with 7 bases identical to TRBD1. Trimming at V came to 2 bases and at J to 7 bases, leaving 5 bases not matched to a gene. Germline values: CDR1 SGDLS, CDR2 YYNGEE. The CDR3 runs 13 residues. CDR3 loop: CASSVGDSNEAFF. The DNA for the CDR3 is TGTGCCAGCAGCGTCGGGGACAGCAATGAAGCTTTCTTT.

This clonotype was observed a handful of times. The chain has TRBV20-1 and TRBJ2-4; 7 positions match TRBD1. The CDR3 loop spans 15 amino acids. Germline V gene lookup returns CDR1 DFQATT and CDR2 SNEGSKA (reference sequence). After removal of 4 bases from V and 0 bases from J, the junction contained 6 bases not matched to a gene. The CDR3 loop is CSATHRGLAKNIQYF. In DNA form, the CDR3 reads TGCAGTGCTACCCACAGGGGTTTAGCCAAAAACATTCAGTACTTC.

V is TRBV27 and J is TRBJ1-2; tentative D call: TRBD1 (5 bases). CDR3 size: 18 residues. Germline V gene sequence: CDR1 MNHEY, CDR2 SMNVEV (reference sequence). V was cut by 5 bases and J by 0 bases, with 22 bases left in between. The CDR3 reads CASSPPPRWRGSNYGYTF. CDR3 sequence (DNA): TGTGCCAGCAGTCCGCCCCCTCGGTGGCGGGGCTCTAACTATGGCTACACCTTC.

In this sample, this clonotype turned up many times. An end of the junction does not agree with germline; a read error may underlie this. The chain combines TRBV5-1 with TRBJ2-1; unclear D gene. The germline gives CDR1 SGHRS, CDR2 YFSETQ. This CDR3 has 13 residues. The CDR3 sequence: CASSLARYNEQFF. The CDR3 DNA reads TGTGCCAGCAGCTTAGCCCGCTACAATGAGCAGTTCTTC.

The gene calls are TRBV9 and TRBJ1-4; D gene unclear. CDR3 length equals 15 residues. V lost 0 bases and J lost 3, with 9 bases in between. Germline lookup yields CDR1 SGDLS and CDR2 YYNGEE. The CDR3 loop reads CASSVDAASNEKLFF. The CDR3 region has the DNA TGTGCCAGCAGCGTAGATGCTGCATCTAATGAAAAACTGTTTTTT.

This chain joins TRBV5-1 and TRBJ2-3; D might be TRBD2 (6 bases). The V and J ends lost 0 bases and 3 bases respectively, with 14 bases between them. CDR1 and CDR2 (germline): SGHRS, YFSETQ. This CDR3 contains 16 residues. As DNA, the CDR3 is TGCGCCAGCAGCTTGGGCCGCGGGATGGTGACAGATACGCAGTATTTT. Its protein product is CASSLGRGMVTDTQYF.

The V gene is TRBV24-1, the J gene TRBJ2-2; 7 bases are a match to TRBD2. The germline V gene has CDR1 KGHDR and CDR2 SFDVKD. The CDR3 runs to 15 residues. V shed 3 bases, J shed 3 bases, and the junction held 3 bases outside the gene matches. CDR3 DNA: TGTGCCACCAGTGATGAGCGGGACGACACCGGGGAGCTGTTTTTT. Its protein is CATSDERDDTGELFF.

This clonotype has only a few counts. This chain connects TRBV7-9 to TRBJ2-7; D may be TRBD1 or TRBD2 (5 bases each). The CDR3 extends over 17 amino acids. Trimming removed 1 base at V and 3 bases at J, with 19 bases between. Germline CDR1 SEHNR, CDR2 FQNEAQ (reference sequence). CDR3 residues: CASSLEAGGVSVYEQYF. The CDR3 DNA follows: TGTGCCAGCAGCTTAGAGGCTGGGGGAGTTTCTGTCTACGAGCAGTACTTC.

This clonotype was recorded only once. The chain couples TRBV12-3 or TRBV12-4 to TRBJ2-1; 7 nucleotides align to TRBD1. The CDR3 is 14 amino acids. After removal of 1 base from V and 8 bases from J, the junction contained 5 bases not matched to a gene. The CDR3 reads CASSLEPGGYEQFF. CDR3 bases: TGTGCCAGCAGTTTAGAGCCAGGGGGATATGAGCAGTTCTTC.

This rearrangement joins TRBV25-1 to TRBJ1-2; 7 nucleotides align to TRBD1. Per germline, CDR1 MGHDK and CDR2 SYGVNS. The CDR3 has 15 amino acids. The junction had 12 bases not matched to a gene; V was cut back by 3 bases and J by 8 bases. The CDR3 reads CASSDSSGTAYGYTF. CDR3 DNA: TGTGCCAGCAGTGATTCCTCCGGGACAGCATACGGCTACACCTTC.

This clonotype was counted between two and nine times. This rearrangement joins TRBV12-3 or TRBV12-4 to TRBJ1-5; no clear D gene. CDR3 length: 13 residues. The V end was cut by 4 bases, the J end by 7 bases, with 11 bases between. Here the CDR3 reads CASSSAYGQPQHF. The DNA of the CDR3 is TGTGCCAGCAGTTCTGCTTACGGGCAGCCCCAGCATTTT.

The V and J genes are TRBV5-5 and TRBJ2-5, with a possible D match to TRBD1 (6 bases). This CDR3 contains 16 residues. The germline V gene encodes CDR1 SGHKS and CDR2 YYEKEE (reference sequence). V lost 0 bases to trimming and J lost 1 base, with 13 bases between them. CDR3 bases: TGTGCCAGCAGCTTGGGGAGACAGGTTCCCCAAGAGACCCAGTACTTC. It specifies CASSLGRQVPQETQYF.